This T cell receptor beta chain was observed in a study of spatial heterogeneity in lung cancer. Every individual TCR cDNA molecule carried its own unique molecular identifier, which allowed correction of PCR and sequencing errors. From the 5' RACE reads, TCRdb called clonotypes with MiXCR, one entry per CDR3 protein. The top ten clones hold less than 15% of a sample with about 56,000 distinct CDR3 sequences, about 8% of them seen once. Germline lookup yields CDR1 LGHNT and CDR2 FRNRAP. This CDR3 region has 13 residues. V trimming: 5 bases; J trimming: 16 bases; junction bases outside the gene matches: 8. This clonotype has more than one count but fewer than ten. Its specificity is not known. The time point was: sample taken at primary tumor resection. Tumor, nontumor lung or frozen PBMC supplied whole RNA, sequenced without sorting. Findings of the study overall: At resection, ubiquitous expanded tumor TCRs appeared in blood more than at follow-up.

The receptor was derived from a female donor with early-stage non-small cell lung cancer. The rearrangement links TRBV12-5 to TRBJ2-1; 13 bases are shared with TRBD2. The source material was PBMCs, sampled at surgery. CDR3 sequence (DNA): TGTGCTAGTGGTCCACTAGCGGGAGGGAGGGGTTTCTTC. Its protein product is CASGPLAGGRGFF.